The next 24 T cell receptor beta chains were all read from a single sample in a study of cytomegalovirus exposure and HLA in healthy donors. Using immunoSEQ multiplex PCR, the repertoire was profiled, and TCRdb retains in-frame clones only, with some absent. The sample shows 200,000 or so clones, around nine tenths of them seen only once. The specimen sequenced was PBMCs. The receptors here all came from a woman younger than 30 in good health and CMV-seropositive.

This chain connects TRBV30 to TRBJ2-1, with D possibly matching TRBD2 (5 bases). V was cut by 1 base and J by 4 bases, with 11 bases left in between. The CDR3 is 14 amino acids. In germline, CDR1 is GTSNPN, CDR2 SVGIG (reference sequence). CDR3 protein: CAWSATRRYNEQFF. CDR3 sequence (DNA): TGTGCCTGGAGTGCAACTAGGAGGTACAATGAGCAGTTCTTC.

The J gene is TRBJ1-5, the V gene TRBV6-5; D perhaps matches TRBD1 (6 bases). This CDR3 is built from 14 residues. CDR1 is MNHEY and CDR2 is SVGAGI in the germline V gene. Trimming pared 8 bases from V and 5 bases from J, leaving 16 bases between. As DNA, the CDR3 is TGTGCCAGCTGGACGAACAGGGTTGATCAGCCCCAGCATTTT. Amino acid sequence: CASWTNRVDQPQHF.

The genes are TRBV27 and TRBJ2-4; 9 bases are shared with TRBD2. From germline, CDR1 is MNHEY and CDR2 SMNVEV (reference sequence). The CDR3 contains 19 residues. After removal of 2 bases from V and 7 bases from J, the junction contained 18 bases not matched to a gene. This CDR3 is CASSLRGAGGGFMGNIQYF. The DNA of the CDR3 is TGTGCCAGCAGTTTACGGGGCGCGGGAGGGGGGTTCATGGGTAACATTCAGTACTTC.

This chain links TRBV5-1 with TRBJ2-2; D is possibly TRBD2 (6 bases). The CDR3 loop spans 14 amino acids. The V and J ends lost 1 base and 7 bases respectively, with 11 bases between them. The germline V gene has CDR1 SGHRS and CDR2 YFSETQ. As DNA, the CDR3 is TGCGCCAGCAGCTTGTCGGGGGTGCACGGGGAGCTGTTTTTT. Its translation: CASSLSGVHGELFF.

J is TRBJ2-7 and V is TRBV9, with D tentatively TRBD2 (7 bases). Germline V gene lookup returns CDR1 SGDLS and CDR2 YYNGEE. V dropped 3 bases and J dropped 5 bases, with 15 bases sitting between them. The CDR3 is made up of 14 amino acids. The CDR3 region is CASSATGRGDEQYF. The CDR3 bases are TGTGCCAGCAGCGCCACAGGGAGGGGCGACGAGCAGTACTTC.

This clone was found once. For the CDR3, the DNA is TGTGCCACCTCAGGGCCCCTCACAGATACGCAGTATTTT. Its protein product is CATSGPLTDTQYF. This sequence joins TRBV6-6 and TRBJ2-3, with D tentatively TRBD1 (5 bases). The V and J ends lost 10 bases and 2 bases respectively, with 13 bases between them. This CDR3 region has 13 residues. Germline assignment: CDR1 MNHNY and CDR2 SVGAGI (reference sequence).

The V call is TRBV5-4, the J call TRBJ2-5; TRBD2 agrees at 7 bases. The junction had 11 bases not matched to a gene; V was cut back by 4 bases and J by 2 bases. Germline V gene lookup returns CDR1 SGHNT and CDR2 YYREEE (reference sequence). The CDR3 is 16 residues long. The CDR3 nucleotides read TGTGCCAGCAGCCGTATGATAGCGGGTCTACAAGAGACCCAGTACTTC. It codes for CASSRMIAGLQETQYF.

The gene calls are TRBV13 and TRBJ1-2; TRBD1 matches at 12 bases. The V gene's germline CDR1 is PRHDT and CDR2 FYEKMQ (reference sequence). V was clipped by 4 bases and J by 4 bases; unmatched bases: 7. This CDR3 is built from 16 residues. The CDR3 here is CASSSSGTGGTYGYTF. The CDR3 bases are TGTGCCAGCAGCTCCTCCGGGACAGGGGGCACCTATGGCTACACCTTC.

V and J are TRBV6-5 and TRBJ2-3; perhaps TRBD2 as D (5 bases). Germline V gene sequence: CDR1 MNHEY, CDR2 SVGAGI. This CDR3 has 15 residues. V lost 0 bases and J lost 0, with 7 bases in between. DNA for the CDR3: TGTGCCAGCAGTTACTCCTCGGGAAGCACAGATACGCAGTATTTT. Residues: CASSYSSGSTDTQYF.

This chain links TRBV5-1 with TRBJ2-5; a possible D gene is TRBD1 (7 bases). Germline values: CDR1 SGHRS, CDR2 YFSETQ. There are 15 residues in the CDR3. The V end lost 6 bases, the J end lost 4 bases, and 19 bases lay between the germline ends. CDR3 DNA: TGCGCCAGCACTAACCCGGAGGGGGCGGGAGAGACCCAGTACTTC. Protein product: CASTNPEGAGETQYF.

This chain uses TRBV28 with TRBJ2-7; tentative D call: TRBD1 (5 bases). Germline V gene lookup returns CDR1 MDHEN and CDR2 SYDVKM. The CDR3 runs to 13 residues. The V and J ends lost 2 bases and 2 bases respectively, with 7 bases between them. The CDR3 is CASSLRTPYEQYF. CDR3 bases: TGTGCCAGCAGTTTACGGACACCCTACGAGCAGTACTTC. The entire variable domain, with the rest obtained from reference TRBV28 and TRBJ2-7, is as follows: DVKVTQSSRYLVKRTGEKVFLECVQDMDHENMFWYRQDPGLGLRLIYFSYDVKMKEKGDIPEGYSVSREKKERFSLILESASTNQTSMYLCASSLRTPYEQYFGPGTRLTVT.

The rearrangement joins TRBV5-1 to TRBJ2-3; 11 positions match TRBD2. The CDR3 runs to 17 residues. Trimming cost V 0 bases and J 1 base; bases outside gene matches: 4. Germline V gene sequence: CDR1 SGHRS, CDR2 YFSETQ. DNA of the CDR3: TGCGCCAGCAGCTTGGAATTAGCGGGAGGGGGCACAGATACGCAGTATTTT. The encoded protein is CASSLELAGGGTDTQYF.

V gene TRBV29-1 combines with J gene TRBJ1-2, with 10 bases fitting TRBD1. This CDR3 has 12 amino acids. V lost 6 bases, J lost 7 bases, and 5 bases stayed unmatched. CDR1 SQVTM and CDR2 ANQGSEA come from the germline V gene. CDR3 region: CSVTGGAGGYTF. Written as DNA, the CDR3 is TGCAGCGTGACAGGGGGCGCGGGTGGCTACACCTTC. Supplemented by reference TRBV29-1 and TRBJ1-2, the full variable domain reads SAVISQKPSRDICQRGTSLTIQCQVDSQVTMMFWYRQQPGQSLTLIATANQGSEATYESGFVIDKFPISRPNLTFSTLTVSNMSPEDSSIYLCSVTGGAGGYTFGSGTRLTVV.

J is TRBJ2-7 and V is TRBV4-1, with a tentative D call TRBD1 (5 bases). V lost 1 base and J 3 bases, leaving 10 bases between the germline ends. Germline CDR1 reads MGHRA; CDR2 reads YSYEKL. This CDR3 comprises 14 residues. CDR3 sequence reads: CASSQVWGGYEQYF. The CDR3 DNA is TGCGCCAGCAGCCAAGTATGGGGCGGCTACGAGCAGTACTTC.

This rearrangement joins TRBV5-8 to TRBJ2-3; perhaps TRBD2 as D (6 bases). Germline assignment: CDR1 SGHTS and CDR2 YDEGEE. The CDR3 sequence is 11 residues long. V was cut by 5 bases and J by 5 bases, with 6 bases left in between. The CDR3 protein is CASRAGDTQYF. The CDR3, as DNA: TGTGCCAGCAGAGCGGGAGATACGCAGTATTTT.

This clone has only one observation. The chain links TRBV9 to TRBJ2-5; possible D gene TRBD2, 5 bases. This CDR3 spans 15 amino acids. The V gene's germline CDR1 is SGDLS and CDR2 YYNGEE. V lost 0 bases to trimming and J lost 5 bases, with 14 bases between them. Here the CDR3 reads CASSVGSGLTETQYF. CDR3 coding DNA: TGTGCCAGCAGCGTAGGTTCCGGACTGACTGAGACCCAGTACTTC.

The chain links TRBV5-4 to TRBJ2-1, with 14 positions matching TRBD2. The CDR3 totals 15 residues. J was trimmed by 7 bases and V by 3 bases; bases with no gene match: 3. Germline-derived CDR1 and CDR2 are SGHNT and YYREEE (reference sequence). CDR3 region: CASSYGTSGRNEQFF. Here the CDR3 DNA reads TGTGCCAGCAGCTATGGGACTAGCGGGAGAAATGAGCAGTTCTTC.

The chain employs TRBV6-6 and TRBJ2-1; TRBD1 might be the D (6 bases). The CDR3 is made up of 14 amino acids. CDR1 is MNHNY, CDR2 SVGAGI, per germline (reference sequence). The germline V and J ends were trimmed by 7 bases and 1 base, with 11 bases remaining between them. This chain's CDR3 is CASIQGLSYNEQFF. The CDR3 region has the DNA TGTGCCAGCATACAGGGATTATCCTACAATGAGCAGTTCTTC.

The gene calls are TRBV7-2 and TRBJ1-2; 7 nucleotides align to TRBD1. CDR3 length: 15 residues. The junction had 9 bases not matched to a gene; V was cut back by 3 bases and J by 5 bases. From germline, CDR1 is SGHTA and CDR2 FQGNSA. The CDR3: CASSLGQTSLYGYTF. CDR3 nucleotides: TGTGCCAGCAGCTTGGGACAGACGTCCTTGTATGGCTACACCTTC. Complete variable domain (other parts from reference TRBV7-2 and TRBJ1-2): GAGVSQSPSNKVTEKGKDVELRCDPISGHTALYWYRQSLGQGLEFLIYFQGNSAPDKSGLPSDRFSAERTGGSVSTLTIQRTQQEDSAVYLCASSLGQTSLYGYTFGSGTRLTVV.

This clone was counted a single time. The genes are TRBV27 and TRBJ2-7; D remains unclear. The CDR3 length is 15 residues. Germline lookup yields CDR1 MNHEY and CDR2 SMNVEV (reference sequence). The ends were cut back, 3 bases at V and 1 base at J, with 13 bases in the middle. CDR3 loop: CASSFRGGESYEQYF. CDR3 DNA sequence: TGTGCCAGCAGTTTCCGAGGTGGAGAGTCCTACGAGCAGTACTTC.

V and J are TRBV27 and TRBJ2-5, with TRBD2 matching over 7 bases. The V gene end was trimmed by 9 bases and the J gene end by 4 bases; junction bases not matched to a gene: 11. Germline V lookup: CDR1 MNHEY, CDR2 SMNVEV (reference sequence). The CDR3 loop spans 14 amino acids. The CDR3 DNA follows: TGTGCCAGTCGGGTGGCGGGAGAGGCAGAGACCCAGTACTTC. It translates to CASRVAGEAETQYF.

This clone came up a few times. This chain links TRBV6-6 with TRBJ1-5; 7 nucleotides line up with TRBD1. CDR1 and CDR2 (germline): MNHNY, SVGAGI (reference sequence). Unmatched junction bases numbered 0, after V lost 2 bases and J lost 2 bases. This CDR3 is 14 amino acids long. CDR3 amino acids: CASSYGQGNQPQHF. CDR3 nucleotide sequence: TGTGCCAGCAGTTACGGACAGGGCAATCAGCCCCAGCATTTT.

Ten or more counts support this clone. The J gene is TRBJ1-1, the V gene TRBV2; possible D gene TRBD1, 6 bases. The CDR3 covers 13 residues. With 5 bases removed from V and 2 bases from J, the gap between germline ends came to 9 bases. Germline V gene data show CDR1 as SNHLY and CDR2 as FYNNEI. The CDR3 loop is CASSKGENTEAFF. CDR3 coding DNA: TGTGCCAGCAGTAAGGGGGAAAACACTGAAGCTTTCTTT.

This chain connects TRBV4-1 to TRBJ2-3; the match to TRBD1 covers 8 bases. In germline, CDR1 is MGHRA, CDR2 YSYEKL. J lost 0 bases, V lost 4 bases, and 3 bases had no gene match. CDR3 length: 15 amino acids. CDR3 region: CASSRGQASTDTQYF. The CDR3 DNA reads as TGCGCCAGCAGCCGGGGACAGGCTAGCACAGATACGCAGTATTTT.